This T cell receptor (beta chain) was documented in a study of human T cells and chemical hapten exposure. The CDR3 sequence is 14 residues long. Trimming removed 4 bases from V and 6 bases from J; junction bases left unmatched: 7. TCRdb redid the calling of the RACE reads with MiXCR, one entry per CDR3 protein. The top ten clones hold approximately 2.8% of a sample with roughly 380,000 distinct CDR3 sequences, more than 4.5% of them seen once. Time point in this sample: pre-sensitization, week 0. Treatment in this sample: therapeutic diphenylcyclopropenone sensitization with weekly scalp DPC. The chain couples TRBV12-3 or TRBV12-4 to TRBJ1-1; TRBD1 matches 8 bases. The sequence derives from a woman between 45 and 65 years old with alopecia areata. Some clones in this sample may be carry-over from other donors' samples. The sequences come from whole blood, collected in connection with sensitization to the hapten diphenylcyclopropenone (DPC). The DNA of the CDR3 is TGTGCCAGCAGTTCCCGGGACAGGCGCCCTGAAGCTTTCTTT. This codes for CASSSRDRRPEAFF.